Presented here are 19 T cell receptor beta chains from one specimen sequenced in a study of T cells in localized non-small cell lung cancer. This table comes from immunoSEQ multiplex PCR, and its TCRdb copy is limited to in-frame clones, with some not included. The table lists under 45,000 clones, about 83% of them singletons. The sequences come from PBMCs, collected before any cancer treatment. Receptors were obtained from a man between 40 and 75 years old with stage II lung adenocarcinoma.

The chain carries TRBV2 and TRBJ1-5; unclear D gene. Germline lookup yields CDR1 SNHLY and CDR2 FYNNEI. V lost 2 bases and J lost 7, with 9 bases in between. The CDR3 is 13 amino acids. The CDR3 spells CASSERTGQPQHF. DNA for the CDR3: TGTGCCAGCAGTGAAAGGACTGGACAGCCCCAGCATTTT.

The chain has TRBV18 and TRBJ2-4, with 9 bases that match TRBD2. Germline V gene sequence: CDR1 KGHSH, CDR2 LQKENI. V lost 5 bases to trimming and J lost 7 bases; unmatched junction nucleotides: 6. The CDR3 is made up of 14 amino acids. CDR3: CASSSREGPNIQYF. CDR3 bases: TGTGCCAGCTCATCGCGGGAGGGCCCCAACATTCAGTACTTC.

This clone was observed a few times. This rearrangement joins TRBV6-6 to TRBJ1-1; D gene uncertain. The CDR3 sequence is 14 residues long. V was shortened by 6 bases and J by 8 bases, with 19 bases between the two germline ends. CDR1 and CDR2 (germline): MNHNY, SVGAGI (reference sequence). The DNA for the CDR3 is TGTGCCAGCAGGCTTGGACCCGCCGTAGGGGAAGCTTTCTTT. Its protein product is CASRLGPAVGEAFF.

J is TRBJ2-5 and V is TRBV2; 11 nucleotides align to TRBD2. V trimming: 6 bases; J trimming: 4 bases; junction bases outside the gene matches: 4. This CDR3 is 14 amino acids long. Germline V lookup: CDR1 SNHLY, CDR2 FYNNEI. CDR3 in amino acids: CASSLAGGRETQYF. Here the CDR3 DNA reads TGTGCCAGCAGCTTAGCGGGGGGGAGAGAGACCCAGTACTTC. The full variable domain, with the rest looked up from reference TRBV2 and TRBJ2-5, is EPEVTQTPSHQVTQMGQEVILRCVPISNHLYFYWYRQILGQKVEFLVSFYNNEISEKSEIFDDQFSVERPDGSNFTLKIRSTKLEDSAMYFCASSLAGGRETQYFGPGTRLLVL.

The chain combines TRBV2 with TRBJ1-2; no firm D call. V gave up 6 bases and J gave up 4 bases, with 9 bases separating them. Germline V gives CDR1 SNHLY, CDR2 FYNNEI. This CDR3 region has 12 residues. This CDR3 is CASSLGSYGYTF. The CDR3 coding sequence is TGTGCCAGCAGCCTAGGATCCTATGGCTACACCTTC. Complete variable domain (other parts from reference TRBV2 and TRBJ1-2): EPEVTQTPSHQVTQMGQEVILRCVPISNHLYFYWYRQILGQKVEFLVSFYNNEISEKSEIFDDQFSVERPDGSNFTLKIRSTKLEDSAMYFCASSLGSYGYTFGSGTRLTVV.

The rearrangement uses TRBV4-3 and TRBJ1-5; D is ambiguous. The ends were cut back, 3 bases at V and 4 bases at J, with 7 bases in the middle. CDR3 length equals 13 residues. Germline V gene sequence: CDR1 LGHNA, CDR2 YSLEER. CDR3 residues: CASSQGKNQPQHF. CDR3 DNA sequence: TGCGCCAGCAGCCAGGGAAAGAATCAGCCCCAGCATTTT.

J is TRBJ2-2 and V is TRBV11-2; TRBD1 is a possible D gene (5 bases). CDR3 length equals 17 residues. V lost 4 bases to trimming and J lost 0 bases, with 15 bases between them. CDR1 and CDR2 from the germline V gene are SGHAT and FQNNGV. Here the CDR3 DNA reads TGTGCCAGCAGCTCTACCTTAGGGGTAGCGAACACCGGGGAGCTGTTTTTT. Protein sequence: CASSSTLGVANTGELFF. Variable domain in full (rest from reference TRBV11-2 and TRBJ2-2): EAGVAQSPRYKIIEKRQSVAFWCNPISGHATLYWYQQILGQGPKLLIQFQNNGVVDDSQLPKDRFSAERLKGVDSTLKIQPAKLEDSAVYLCASSSTLGVANTGELFFGEGSRLTVL.

The chain couples TRBV11-2 to TRBJ2-1; 10 bases line up with TRBD2. V lost 5 bases and J lost 0; bases outside the gene matches: 1. This CDR3 comprises 15 residues. Germline V lookup: CDR1 SGHAT, CDR2 FQNNGV. This CDR3 is CASSPSGSSYNEQFF. The CDR3 DNA reads as TGTGCCAGCAGCCCTAGCGGGAGCTCCTACAATGAGCAGTTCTTC.

This rearrangement joins TRBV4-1 to TRBJ2-3, with D possibly being TRBD2 (6 bases). The CDR3 consists of 15 residues. Trimming removed 5 bases at V and 6 bases at J, with 18 bases between. Looked up from germline, CDR1 is MGHRA and CDR2 is YSYEKL. Here the CDR3 reads CASSSREFRTDTQYF. DNA for the CDR3: TGCGCCAGCAGCTCCCGGGAGTTTCGGACGGATACGCAGTATTTT.

The CDR3 region is CAISESGQLKGAFF. The CDR3 nucleotides read TGTGCCATCAGTGAATCGGGGCAGTTAAAGGGGGCTTTCTTT. This chain connects TRBV10-3 to TRBJ1-1; tentative D call: TRBD1 (5 bases). The germline V and J ends were trimmed by 3 bases and 11 bases, with 19 bases remaining between them. This CDR3 spans 14 amino acids. Per the germline V gene, CDR1 is ENHRY and CDR2 is SYGVKD.

The genes are TRBV13 and TRBJ2-1, with D perhaps given as TRBD1 or TRBD2 (5 bases each). The germline V gene has CDR1 PRHDT and CDR2 FYEKMQ (reference sequence). Trimming took 5 bases from V and 10 from J, leaving 12 bases between them. CDR3 length: 12 amino acids. CDR3 amino acids: CASSHGRGEQFF. CDR3 bases: TGTGCCAGCAGCCACGGCCGGGGCGAGCAGTTCTTC.

The rearrangement joins TRBV11-1 to TRBJ2-4; the D gene could be TRBD1 or TRBD2 (6 bases each). This CDR3 region has 14 residues. Trimming stripped 6 bases from V and 5 bases from J, with 14 bases between. CDR1 is SGHAT and CDR2 is FQDESV in the germline V gene (reference sequence). CDR3 sequence reads: CASSFGQRENIQYF. The CDR3 nucleotides read TGTGCCAGCAGTTTCGGACAGCGGGAAAACATTCAGTACTTC.

The chain joins TRBV27 to TRBJ2-1, with TRBD2 matching over 8 bases. Germline assignment: CDR1 MNHEY and CDR2 SMNVEV (reference sequence). J lost 9 bases, V lost 5 bases, and 15 bases had no gene match. This CDR3 region has 16 residues. CDR3 DNA sequence: TGTGCCAGCAGTCCCACCGGGACTAGGCGAGGGAGTGAGCAGTTCTTC. It is translated as CASSPTGTRRGSEQFF.

The V call is TRBV18, the J call TRBJ2-5, with D unclear. The V end lost 4 bases, the J end lost 2 bases, and 8 bases lay between the germline ends. The CDR3 has 13 amino acids. Germline loops: CDR1 KGHSH, CDR2 LQKENI. This CDR3 is CASSRTSQETQYF. CDR3 coding DNA: TGTGCCAGCTCACGTACCTCGCAAGAGACCCAGTACTTC.

The chain has TRBV5-1 and TRBJ2-2; 7 nucleotides align to TRBD1. CDR1 is SGHRS and CDR2 is YFSETQ in the germline V gene. The CDR3 runs 16 residues. Trimming removed 2 bases from V and 2 bases from J; junction bases left unmatched: 6. CDR3 protein: CASSFLQGKNTGELFF. The CDR3 DNA is TGCGCCAGCAGCTTCCTACAGGGGAAAAACACCGGGGAGCTGTTTTTT. The variable domain in full, completed from reference TRBV5-1 and TRBJ2-2, reads KAGVTQTPRYLIKTRGQQVTLSCSPISGHRSVSWYQQTPGQGLQFLFEYFSETQRNKGNFPGRFSGRQFSNSRSEMNVSTLELGDSALYLCASSFLQGKNTGELFFGEGSRLTVL.

V usage is TRBV5-1 and J usage is TRBJ1-1; D gene ambiguous. Germline lookup yields CDR1 SGHRS and CDR2 YFSETQ. The ends were cut back, 0 bases at V and 1 base at J, with 7 bases in the middle. This CDR3 comprises 14 residues. Here the CDR3 DNA reads TGCGCCAGCAGCTTGGGACCGTCGAACACTGAAGCTTTCTTT. The encoded protein is CASSLGPSNTEAFF.

Written as DNA, the CDR3 is TGTGCCAGTTCCGACGGAGACATTAATTCACCCCTCCACTTT. It translates to CASSDGDINSPLHF. The rearrangement joins TRBV19 to TRBJ1-6; no definite D call. V was shortened by 8 bases and J by 6 bases, with 14 bases between the two germline ends. Germline loops: CDR1 LNHDA, CDR2 SQIVND (reference sequence). The CDR3 is 14 residues long. The variable domain in full, completed from reference TRBV19 and TRBJ1-6, reads DGGITQSPKYLFRKEGQNVTLSCEQNLNHDAMYWYRQDPGQGLRLIYYSQIVNDFQKGDIAEGYSVSREKKESFPLTVTSAQKNPTAFYLCASSDGDINSPLHFGNGTRLTVT.

In DNA, the CDR3 is TGTGCCACCAGCAGAGATCAAAGGGGCTTGGGGGCAGGGGGCCTCAATCAGCCCCAGCATTTT. It yields the protein CATSRDQRGLGAGGLNQPQHF. The V gene is TRBV15, the J gene TRBJ1-5; 8 nucleotides agree with TRBD1. V dropped 0 bases and J dropped 3; count of bases not matched to a gene: 19. Germline loops: CDR1 LNHNV, CDR2 YYDKDF (reference sequence). The CDR3 covers 21 residues.

CDR3 sequence: CASSLRGLVGYNEQFF. CDR3 nucleotides: TGTGCCAGCAGTCTCCGCGGACTAGTGGGGTACAATGAGCAGTTCTTC. The rearrangement joins TRBV27 to TRBJ2-1, with TRBD2 identical over 7 bases. This CDR3 is 16 amino acids long. V lost 5 bases and J lost 4; bases outside the gene matches: 11. Germline V gene lookup returns CDR1 MNHEY and CDR2 SMNVEV (reference sequence).